The 5 T cell receptor beta chains listed next were all sequenced from one sample in a study of somatic mutations in cytotoxic T cells in rheumatoid arthritis. Sequenced by immunoSEQ multiplex PCR; TCRdb stores in-frame clones only, minus some. The repertoire consists of nearly 20,000 clones, with approximately 87% occurring once and the leading ten covering roughly 14%. Sequencing input: CD8+ T cells sorted from blood. The source is a man aged 40-50 years in good health.

This chain joins TRBV11-2 and TRBJ2-7, with a weak D call TRBD2 (6 bases). The CDR3 consists of 17 residues. Germline values: CDR1 SGHAT, CDR2 FQNNGV. Trimming pared 1 base from V and 0 bases from J, leaving 16 bases between. Here the CDR3 reads CASSLGGSGIVSYEQYF. Here the CDR3 DNA reads TGTGCCAGCAGCTTAGGGGGTAGCGGCATCGTCTCCTACGAGCAGTACTTC.

The chain employs TRBV27 and TRBJ2-5; the D gene is possibly TRBD1 (6 bases). Matching the DNA end better, TRBJ2-7 makes the J call doubtful. From germline, CDR1 is MNHEY and CDR2 SMNVEV (reference sequence). The CDR3 runs 15 residues. The CDR3 spells CASSLYGQITYEQYF. The DNA of the CDR3 is TGTGCCAGCAGTTTATACGGACAGATTACCTACGAGCAGTACTTC.

The table lists this clone with a few counts. CDR3 in amino acids: CASSLWGSDTQYF. Written as DNA, the CDR3 is TGTGCCAGCAGCTTGTGGGGTTCAGATACGCAGTATTTT. The chain combines TRBV5-4 with TRBJ2-3; no reliable D call. Germline values: CDR1 SGHNT, CDR2 YYREEE (reference sequence). The length of the CDR3 is 13 residues. The ends were cut back, 1 base at V and 4 bases at J, with 7 bases in the middle. Complete variable domain (other parts from reference TRBV5-4 and TRBJ2-3): ETGVTQSPTHLIKTRGQQVTLRCSSQSGHNTVSWYQQALGQGPQFIFQYYREEENGRGNFPPRFSGLQFPNYSSELNVNALELDDSALYLCASSLWGSDTQYFGPGTRLTVL.

V is TRBV27 and J is TRBJ2-1; possibly TRBD2 for D (6 bases). The CDR3 extends over 13 amino acids. V lost 6 bases and J lost 8, with 14 bases in between. CDR1 MNHEY and CDR2 SMNVEV come from the germline V gene (reference sequence). This chain's CDR3 is CASSTTSFHEQFF. The DNA of the CDR3 is TGTGCCAGCAGCACGACTAGTTTTCATGAGCAGTTCTTC.

Concerning this clone: Other DNA sequences in this sample translate to the same CDR3. The genes are TRBV5-4 and TRBJ2-3, with D perhaps TRBD2 (6 bases). V was clipped by 0 bases and J by 5 bases, with 13 bases between them. Germline CDR1 SGHNT, CDR2 YYREEE (reference sequence). The CDR3 is made up of 15 amino acids. CDR3 bases: TGTGCCAGCAGCTTGGACGCTAGCGTTCAAGATACGCAGTATTTT. It specifies CASSLDASVQDTQYF.